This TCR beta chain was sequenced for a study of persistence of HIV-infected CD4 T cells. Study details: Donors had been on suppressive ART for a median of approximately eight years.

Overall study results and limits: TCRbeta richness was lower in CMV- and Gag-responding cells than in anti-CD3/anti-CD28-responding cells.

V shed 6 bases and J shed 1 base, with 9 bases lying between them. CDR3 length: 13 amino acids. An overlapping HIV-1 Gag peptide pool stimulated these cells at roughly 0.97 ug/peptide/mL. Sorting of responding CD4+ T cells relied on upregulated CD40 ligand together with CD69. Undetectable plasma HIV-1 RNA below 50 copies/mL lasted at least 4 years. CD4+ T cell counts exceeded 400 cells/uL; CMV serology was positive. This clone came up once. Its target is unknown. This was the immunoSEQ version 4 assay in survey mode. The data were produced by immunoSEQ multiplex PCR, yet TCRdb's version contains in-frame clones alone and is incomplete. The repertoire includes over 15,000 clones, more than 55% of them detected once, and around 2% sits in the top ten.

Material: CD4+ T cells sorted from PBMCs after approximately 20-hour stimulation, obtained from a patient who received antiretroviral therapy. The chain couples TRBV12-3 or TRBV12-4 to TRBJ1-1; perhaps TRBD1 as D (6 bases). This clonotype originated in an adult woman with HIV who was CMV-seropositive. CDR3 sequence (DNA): TGTGCCAGCAGGCCACAGGGGAACACTGAAGCTTTCTTT. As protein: CASRPQGNTEAFF.